The TCR beta chain described here comes from a study of T cell responses to AZD1222 COVID-19 vaccine. Study findings and constraints: Reportedly, nearly half the spike-specific TCRs target unmutated variant regions. Spike-specific TCR breadth rose after two AZD1222 doses, and depth rose as well.

About this clone itself: Its cognate antigen is unknown.

The assay was immunoSEQ multiplex PCR, and TCRdb's table has in-frame clones only and misses some. The repertoire holds roughly 60,000 clones, approximately 90% seen once, with just under 5% in the top ten. V was pared by 6 bases and J by 6 bases, with 10 bases of the junction left unmatched. CDR1 is MNHEY and CDR2 is SVGAGI in the germline V gene. This CDR3 is built from 14 residues. Specimen: peripheral blood, collected on day 0 of AZD1222 vaccination. The chain uses TRBV6-5 and TRBJ1-1; TRBD1 agrees at 7 bases. This clonotype originated in an adult in good health. CDR3 amino acids: CASSRTGQNAEAFF. For the CDR3, the DNA is TGTGCCAGCAGCCGGACAGGCCAAAACGCTGAAGCTTTCTTT.